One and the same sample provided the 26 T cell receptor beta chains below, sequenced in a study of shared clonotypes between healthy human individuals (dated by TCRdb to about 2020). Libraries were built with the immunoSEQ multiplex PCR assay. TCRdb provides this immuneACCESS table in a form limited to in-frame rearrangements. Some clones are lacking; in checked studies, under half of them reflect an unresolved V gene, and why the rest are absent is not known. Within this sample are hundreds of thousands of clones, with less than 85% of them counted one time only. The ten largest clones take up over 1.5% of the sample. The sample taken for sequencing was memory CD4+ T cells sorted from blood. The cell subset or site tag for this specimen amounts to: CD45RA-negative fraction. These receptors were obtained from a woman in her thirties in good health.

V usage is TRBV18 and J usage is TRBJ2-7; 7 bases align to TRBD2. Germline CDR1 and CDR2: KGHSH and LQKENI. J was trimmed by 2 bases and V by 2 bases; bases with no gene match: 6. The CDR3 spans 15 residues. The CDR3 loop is CASSPNPGTTYEQYF. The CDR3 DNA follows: TGTGCCAGCTCACCAAACCCCGGGACTACCTACGAGCAGTACTTC.

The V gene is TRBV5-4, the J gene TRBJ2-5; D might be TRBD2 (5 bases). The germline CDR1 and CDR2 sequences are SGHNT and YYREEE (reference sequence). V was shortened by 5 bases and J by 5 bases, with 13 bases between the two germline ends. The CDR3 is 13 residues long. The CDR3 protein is CASRGVSEETQYF. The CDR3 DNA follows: TGTGCCAGCAGGGGAGTAAGCGAGGAGACCCAGTACTTC.

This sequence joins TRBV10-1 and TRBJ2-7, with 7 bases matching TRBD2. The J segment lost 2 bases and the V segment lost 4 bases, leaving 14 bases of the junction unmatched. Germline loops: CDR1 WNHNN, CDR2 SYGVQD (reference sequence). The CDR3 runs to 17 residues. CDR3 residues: CASSVNRGTSGTYEQYF. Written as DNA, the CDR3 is TGCGCCAGCAGTGTTAACCGAGGGACCAGCGGGACCTACGAGCAGTACTTC.

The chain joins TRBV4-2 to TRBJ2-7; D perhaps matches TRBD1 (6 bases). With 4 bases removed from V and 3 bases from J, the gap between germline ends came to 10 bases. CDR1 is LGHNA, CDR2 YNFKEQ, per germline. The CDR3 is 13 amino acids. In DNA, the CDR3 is TGTGCCAGCAGCCCCGGACAGTACTACGAGCAGTACTTC. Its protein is CASSPGQYYEQYF.

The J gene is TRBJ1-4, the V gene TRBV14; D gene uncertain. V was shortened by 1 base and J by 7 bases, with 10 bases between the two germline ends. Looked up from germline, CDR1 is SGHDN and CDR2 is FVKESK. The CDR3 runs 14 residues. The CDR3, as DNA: TGTGCCAGCAGCCAAGTTGACCCGGTTGAAAAACTGTTTTTT. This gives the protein CASSQVDPVEKLFF.

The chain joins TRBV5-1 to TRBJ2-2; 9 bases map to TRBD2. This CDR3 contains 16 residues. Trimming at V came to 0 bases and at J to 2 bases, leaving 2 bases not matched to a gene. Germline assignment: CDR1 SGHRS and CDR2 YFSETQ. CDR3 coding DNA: TGCGCCAGCAGCTTGGGCGGGAGGGCCAACACCGGGGAGCTGTTTTTT. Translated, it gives CASSLGGRANTGELFF.

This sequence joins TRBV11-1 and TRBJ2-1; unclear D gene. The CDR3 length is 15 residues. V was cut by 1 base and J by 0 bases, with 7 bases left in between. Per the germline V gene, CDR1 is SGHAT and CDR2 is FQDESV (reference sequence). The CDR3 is CASSLGPASYNEQFF. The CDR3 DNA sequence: TGTGCCAGCAGCTTAGGGCCCGCCTCCTACAATGAGCAGTTCTTC.

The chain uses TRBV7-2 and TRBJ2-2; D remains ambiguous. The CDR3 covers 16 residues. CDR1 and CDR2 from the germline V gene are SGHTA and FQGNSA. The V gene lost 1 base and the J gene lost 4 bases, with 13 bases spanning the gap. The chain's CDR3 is CASSLVFSRATGELFF. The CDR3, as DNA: TGTGCCAGCAGCTTAGTTTTTAGCCGGGCCACCGGGGAGCTGTTTTTT.

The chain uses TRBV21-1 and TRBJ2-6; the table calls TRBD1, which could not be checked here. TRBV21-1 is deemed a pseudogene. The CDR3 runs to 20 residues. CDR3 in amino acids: CASSSRDRALCLSGANVLTF. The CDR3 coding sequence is TGTGCCAGCAGCAGCCGGGACAGGGCCCTCTGCCTCTCTGGGGCCAACGTCCTGACTTTC.

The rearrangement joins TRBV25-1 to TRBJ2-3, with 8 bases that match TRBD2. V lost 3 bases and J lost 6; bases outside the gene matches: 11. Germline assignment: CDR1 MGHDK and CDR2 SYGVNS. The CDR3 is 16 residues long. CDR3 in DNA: TGTGCCAGCAGTGACGGGAGGGCGTCTAGGCTGGATACGCAGTATTTT. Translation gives CASSDGRASRLDTQYF.

The CDR3 sequence is CASSQRWTGSSNEQFF. As DNA, the CDR3 is TGTGCCAGCAGCCAGCGATGGACAGGGTCGTCCAATGAGCAGTTCTTC. The chain uses TRBV7-9 and TRBJ2-1; 8 nucleotides line up with TRBD1. The CDR3 length is 16 residues. J lost 6 bases, V lost 5 bases, and 12 bases had no gene match. Germline V gene data show CDR1 as SEHNR and CDR2 as FQNEAQ (reference sequence).

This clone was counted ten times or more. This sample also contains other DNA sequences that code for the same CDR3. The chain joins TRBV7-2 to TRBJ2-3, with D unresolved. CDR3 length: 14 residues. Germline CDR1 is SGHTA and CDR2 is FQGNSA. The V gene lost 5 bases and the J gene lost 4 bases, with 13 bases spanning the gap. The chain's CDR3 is CASSPSYLADTQYF. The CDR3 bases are TGTGCCAGCAGCCCTAGTTATTTGGCAGATACGCAGTATTTT.

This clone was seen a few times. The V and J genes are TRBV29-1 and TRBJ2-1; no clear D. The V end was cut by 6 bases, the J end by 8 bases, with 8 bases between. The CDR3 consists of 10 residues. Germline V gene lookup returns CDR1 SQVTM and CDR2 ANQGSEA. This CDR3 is CSVATYEQFF. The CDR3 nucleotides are TGCAGCGTAGCTACGTATGAGCAGTTCTTC.

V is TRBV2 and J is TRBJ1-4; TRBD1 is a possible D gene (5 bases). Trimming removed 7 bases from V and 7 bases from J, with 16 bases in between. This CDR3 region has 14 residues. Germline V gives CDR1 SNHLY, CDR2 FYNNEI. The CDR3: CASKPDQGGEKLFF. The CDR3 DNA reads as TGTGCCAGCAAACCCGATCAGGGCGGTGAAAAACTGTTTTTT.

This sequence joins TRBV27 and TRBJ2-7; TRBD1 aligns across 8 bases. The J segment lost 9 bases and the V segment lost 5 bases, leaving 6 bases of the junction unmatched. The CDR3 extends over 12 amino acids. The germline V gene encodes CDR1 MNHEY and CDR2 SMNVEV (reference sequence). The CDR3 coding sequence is TGTGCCAGCAGTCTGGCAGGGGGCGCGCAGTACTTC. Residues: CASSLAGGAQYF.

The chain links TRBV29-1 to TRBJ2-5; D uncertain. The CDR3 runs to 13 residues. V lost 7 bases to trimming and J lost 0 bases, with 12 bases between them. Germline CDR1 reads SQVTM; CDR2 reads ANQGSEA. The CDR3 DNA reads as TGCAGCGCCGCTCGGACGTACCAAGAGACCCAGTACTTC. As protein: CSAARTYQETQYF.

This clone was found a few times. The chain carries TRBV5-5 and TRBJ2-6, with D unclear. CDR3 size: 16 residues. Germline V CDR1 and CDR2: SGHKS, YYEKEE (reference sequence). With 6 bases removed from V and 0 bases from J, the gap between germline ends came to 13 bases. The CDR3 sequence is CASTAHIGSGANVLTF. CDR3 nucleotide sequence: TGTGCCAGCACAGCTCACATCGGCTCTGGGGCCAACGTCCTGACTTTC.

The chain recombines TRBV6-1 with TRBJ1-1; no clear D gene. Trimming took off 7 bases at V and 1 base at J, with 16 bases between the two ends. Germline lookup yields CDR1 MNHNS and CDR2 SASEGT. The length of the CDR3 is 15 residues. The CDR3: CASTWRVTTNTEAFF. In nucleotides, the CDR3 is TGTGCCAGCACCTGGCGTGTGACTACGAACACTGAAGCTTTCTTT.

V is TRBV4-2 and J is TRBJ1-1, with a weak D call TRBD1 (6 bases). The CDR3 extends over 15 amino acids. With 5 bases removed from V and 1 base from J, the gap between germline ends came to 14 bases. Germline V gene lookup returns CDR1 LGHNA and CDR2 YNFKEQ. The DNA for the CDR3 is TGTGCCAGCAGCTTGTTGTGGACAGCGAACACTGAAGCTTTCTTT. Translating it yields CASSLLWTANTEAFF.

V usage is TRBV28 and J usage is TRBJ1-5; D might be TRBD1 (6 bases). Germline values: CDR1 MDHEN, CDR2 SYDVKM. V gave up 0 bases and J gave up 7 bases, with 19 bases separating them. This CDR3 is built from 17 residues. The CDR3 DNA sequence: TGTGCCAGCAGTTTATGGGCATCACAGGGAAGGAGGCAGCCCCAGCATTTT. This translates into CASSLWASQGRRQPQHF.

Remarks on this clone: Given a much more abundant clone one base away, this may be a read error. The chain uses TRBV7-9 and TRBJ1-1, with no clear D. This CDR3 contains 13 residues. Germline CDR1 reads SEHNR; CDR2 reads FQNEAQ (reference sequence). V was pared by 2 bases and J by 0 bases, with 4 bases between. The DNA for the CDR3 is TGTGCCAGCAGCTTATTGGTGAACACTGAAGCTTTCTTT. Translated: CASSLLVNTEAFF.

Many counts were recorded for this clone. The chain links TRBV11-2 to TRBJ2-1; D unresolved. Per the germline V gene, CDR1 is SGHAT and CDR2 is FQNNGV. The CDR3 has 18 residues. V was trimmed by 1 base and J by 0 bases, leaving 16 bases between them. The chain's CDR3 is CASSLGRKTYNSYNEQFF. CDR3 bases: TGTGCCAGCAGCTTAGGGCGGAAGACTTACAACTCCTACAATGAGCAGTTCTTC.

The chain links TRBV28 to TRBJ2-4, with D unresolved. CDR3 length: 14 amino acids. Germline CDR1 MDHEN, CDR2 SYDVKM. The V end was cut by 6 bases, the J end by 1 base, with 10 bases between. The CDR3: CASSPPFAKNIQYF. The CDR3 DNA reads TGTGCCAGCAGCCCCCCCTTTGCCAAAAACATTCAGTACTTC.

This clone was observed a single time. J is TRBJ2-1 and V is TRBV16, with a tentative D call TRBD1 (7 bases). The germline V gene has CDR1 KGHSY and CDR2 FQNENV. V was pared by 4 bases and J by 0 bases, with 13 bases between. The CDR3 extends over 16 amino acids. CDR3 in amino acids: CASSPPGGLSYNEQFF. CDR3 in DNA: TGTGCCAGCAGCCCACCAGGGGGGCTCTCCTACAATGAGCAGTTCTTC.

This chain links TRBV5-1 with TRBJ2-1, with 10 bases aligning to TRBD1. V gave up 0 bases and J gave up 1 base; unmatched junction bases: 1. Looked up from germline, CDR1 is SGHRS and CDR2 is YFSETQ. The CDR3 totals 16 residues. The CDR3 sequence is CASSLGTGGSYNEQFF. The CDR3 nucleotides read TGCGCCAGCAGCTTGGGGACAGGGGGGTCCTACAATGAGCAGTTCTTC.

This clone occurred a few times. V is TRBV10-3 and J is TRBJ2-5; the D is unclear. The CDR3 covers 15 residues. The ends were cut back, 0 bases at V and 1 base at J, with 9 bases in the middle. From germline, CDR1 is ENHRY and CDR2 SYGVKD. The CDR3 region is CAISESAASQETQYF. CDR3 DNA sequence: TGTGCCATCAGTGAGTCAGCAGCGTCCCAAGAGACCCAGTACTTC.